These T cell receptor beta chains were read from a single sample in a study of cytomegalovirus exposure and HLA in healthy donors. Profiling relied on immunoSEQ multiplex PCR, and the TCRdb table lists in-frame clones only, not all of them. The table records 99,000 or so clones, about 15% of them present only once. The material sequenced was PBMCs. The receptors stem from a female donor in good health and CMV-seronegative. The CDR3 runs from the conserved cysteine through the conserved F or W.

j_call v_call cdr3_aa
TRBJ2-7 TRBV28 CASSDRGTRYGSLYEQYF
TRBJ1-2 TRBV9 CASSVLEGTGYTF
TRBJ2-7 TRBV4-3 CASSQGSGSQDEQYF
TRBJ2-7 TRBV19 CASRVAGVSSYEQYF
TRBJ2-7 TRBV19 CASSLSLTYEQYF
TRBJ2-1 TRBV5-1 CASSLAYYKRELFEQFF
TRBJ2-7 TRBV30 CAWGTQGAREQYF
TRBJ2-1 TRBV10-1 CASSESRGLYNEQFF
TRBJ2-1 TRBV6-1 CASSPWDRAINEQFF
TRBJ1-2 TRBV2 CASSELVGRGINYGYTF
TRBJ2-4 TRBV28 CASSDVQNIQYF
TRBJ1-2 TRBV19 CASRRDRGSYGYTF
TRBJ2-7 TRBV28 CASSPRTGVSYEQYF
TRBJ2-7 TRBV5-5 CASSLPGGRDEQYF
TRBJ1-1 TRBV18 CASSPSGGFTEAFF
TRBJ1-2 TRBV15 CATSREYGAYYGYTF
TRBJ2-6 TRBV9 CASSVQGSGANVLTF
TRBJ2-2 TRBV19 CASSTSGAGGDTGELFF
TRBJ2-7 TRBV6-5 CASSYSSGGAYEQYF
TRBJ1-2 TRBV28 CASSPGGVGYYGYTF
TRBJ2-3 TRBV9 CASSVGPQGMGETDTQYF
TRBJ1-5 TRBV28 CASSGARGHISAQHF
TRBJ2-5 TRBV28 CASRSQGAGVRETQYF
TRBJ1-3 TRBV7-9 CASSTQGNTIYF
TRBJ2-5 TRBV7-2 CASSLAGLQETQYF
TRBJ1-1 TRBV7-3 CAIQFDGVNTEAFF
TRBJ1-3 TRBV9 CASSVGGGNGNTIYF
TRBJ2-2 TRBV7-8 CASSRLASSTGELFF
TRBJ2-1 TRBV5-4 CASSTGQGRGEQFF
TRBJ1-2 TRBV6-5 CASSRDRDYGYTF
TRBJ1-4 TRBV7-4 CASSFLRGSNEKLFF
TRBJ1-4 TRBV7-4 CASSLRGGNEKLFF
TRBJ2-7 TRBV4-3 CASSQELGEGNYEQYF
NA TRBV5-6 CASSWTGRSATYEQYF
TRBJ2-3 TRBV6-6 CATVTSRTTDTQYF
TRBJ1-5 TRBV19 CASSRRDSNQPQHF
TRBJ2-5 TRBV7-2 CASSLIGALPRETQYF
TRBJ2-7 TRBV5-6 CASSLVQNQGVYEQYF
TRBJ1-3 TRBV5-1 CASSDTGPGNTIYF
TRBJ1-3 TRBV18 CASSPVTGTGNTIYF
TRBJ2-3 TRBV5-1 CASSLADITSTDTQYF
TRBJ1-2 TRBV27 CASSPDRDDPRGFYGYTF
TRBJ2-5 TRBV5-1 CASSLSVRETQYF
TRBJ2-2 TRBV4-1 CASSQTGTGGIGELFF
TRBJ1-5 TRBV4-3 CASSFRREISQPQHF
TRBJ2-7 TRBV6-1 CASSEAHYYEQYF
TRBJ2-3 TRBV6-5 CASSRGGSADTQYF
TRBJ1-1 TRBV6-5 CASSYRPGYTEAFF
TRBJ2-7 TRBV5-6 CASSATSGGAYEQYF
TRBJ2-1 TRBV7-9 CASSPGLAGYNEQFF